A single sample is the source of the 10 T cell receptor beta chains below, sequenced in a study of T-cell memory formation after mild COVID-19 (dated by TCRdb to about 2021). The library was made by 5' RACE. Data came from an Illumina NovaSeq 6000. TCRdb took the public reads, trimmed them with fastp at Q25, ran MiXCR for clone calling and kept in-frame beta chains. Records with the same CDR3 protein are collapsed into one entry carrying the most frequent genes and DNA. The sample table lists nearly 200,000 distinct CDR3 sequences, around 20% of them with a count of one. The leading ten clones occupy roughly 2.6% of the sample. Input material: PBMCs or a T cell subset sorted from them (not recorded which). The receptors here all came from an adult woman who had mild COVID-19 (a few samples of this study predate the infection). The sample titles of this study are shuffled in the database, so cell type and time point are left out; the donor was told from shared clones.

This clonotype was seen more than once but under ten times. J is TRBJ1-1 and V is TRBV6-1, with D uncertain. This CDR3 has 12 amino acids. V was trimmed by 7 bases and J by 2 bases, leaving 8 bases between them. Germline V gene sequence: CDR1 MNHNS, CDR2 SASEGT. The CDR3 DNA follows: TGTGCCAGCAACCGCGGTAACACTGAAGCTTTCTTT. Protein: CASNRGNTEAFF.

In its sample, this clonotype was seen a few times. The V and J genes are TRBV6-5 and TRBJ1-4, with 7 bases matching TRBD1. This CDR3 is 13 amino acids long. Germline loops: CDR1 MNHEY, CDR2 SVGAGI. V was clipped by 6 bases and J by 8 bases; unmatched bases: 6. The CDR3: CASRPGTVEKLFF. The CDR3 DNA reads TGTGCCAGCAGGCCTGGGACAGTCGAAAAACTGTTTTTT.

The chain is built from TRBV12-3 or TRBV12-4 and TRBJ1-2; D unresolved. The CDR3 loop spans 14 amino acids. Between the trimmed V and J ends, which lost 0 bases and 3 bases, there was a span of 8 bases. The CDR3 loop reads CASSLALGHYGYTF. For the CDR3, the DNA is TGTGCCAGCAGTTTAGCGCTCGGTCACTATGGCTACACCTTC.

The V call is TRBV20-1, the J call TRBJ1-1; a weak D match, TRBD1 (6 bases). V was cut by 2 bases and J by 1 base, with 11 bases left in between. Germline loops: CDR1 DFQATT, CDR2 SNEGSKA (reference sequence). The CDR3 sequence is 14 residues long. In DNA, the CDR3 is TGCAGTGCTAGATCAGGGGTTTCGAACACTGAAGCTTTCTTT. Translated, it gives CSARSGVSNTEAFF.

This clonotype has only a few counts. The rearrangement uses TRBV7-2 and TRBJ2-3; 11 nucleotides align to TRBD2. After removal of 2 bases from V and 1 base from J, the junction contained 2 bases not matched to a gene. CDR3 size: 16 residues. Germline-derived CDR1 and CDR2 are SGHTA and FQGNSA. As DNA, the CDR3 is TGTGCCAGCAGCTTAAATAGCGGGGGGGGCACAGATACGCAGTATTTT. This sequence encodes CASSLNSGGGTDTQYF.

CDR3 protein: CASTWLGGGSTDTQYF. For the CDR3, the DNA is TGTGCCAGCACTTGGTTGGGCGGGGGGAGCACAGATACGCAGTATTTT. V is TRBV12-3 or TRBV12-4 and J is TRBJ2-3; 8 bases are shared with TRBD2. There are 16 residues in the CDR3. With V trimmed by 7 bases and J by 0 bases, 9 bases remained unmatched.

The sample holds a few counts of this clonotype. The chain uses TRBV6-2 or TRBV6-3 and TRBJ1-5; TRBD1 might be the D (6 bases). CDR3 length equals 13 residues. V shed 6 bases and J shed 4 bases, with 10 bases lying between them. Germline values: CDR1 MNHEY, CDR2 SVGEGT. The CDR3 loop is CASRDSYNQPQHF. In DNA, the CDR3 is TGTGCCAGCAGGGACAGCTATAATCAGCCCCAGCATTTT.

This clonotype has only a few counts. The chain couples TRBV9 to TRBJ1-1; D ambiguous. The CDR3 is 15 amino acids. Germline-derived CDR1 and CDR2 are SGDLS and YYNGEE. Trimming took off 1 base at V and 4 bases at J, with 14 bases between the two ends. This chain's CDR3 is CASSVPPTMGTEAFF. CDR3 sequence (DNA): TGTGCCAGCAGCGTACCCCCTACCATGGGCACTGAAGCTTTCTTT.

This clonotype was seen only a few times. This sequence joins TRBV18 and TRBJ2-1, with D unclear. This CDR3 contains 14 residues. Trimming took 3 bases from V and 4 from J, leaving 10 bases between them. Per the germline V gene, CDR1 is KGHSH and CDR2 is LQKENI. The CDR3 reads CASSPTALYNEQFF. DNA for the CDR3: TGTGCCAGCTCACCTACGGCGCTGTACAATGAGCAGTTCTTC.

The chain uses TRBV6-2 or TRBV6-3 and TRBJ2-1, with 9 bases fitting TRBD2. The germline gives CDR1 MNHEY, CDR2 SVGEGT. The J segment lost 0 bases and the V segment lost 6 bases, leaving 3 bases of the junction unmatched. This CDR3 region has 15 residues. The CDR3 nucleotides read TGTGCCAGCAGATATAGCGGGAGCTCCTACAATGAGCAGTTCTTC. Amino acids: CASRYSGSSYNEQFF.